These 2 T cell receptor beta chains were all obtained from the same sample, sequenced in a study of blood T cell repertoires in COVID-19. Here immunoSEQ multiplex PCR was the method, and the copy in TCRdb shows in-frame clones only, minus some. Among some 250,000 clones listed, about four fifths were seen once. The sequenced material came from peripheral blood. The receptor source for this set is an older man with acute or convalescent COVID-19.

The rearrangement links TRBV11-2 to TRBJ2-1, with 10 bases lining up with TRBD2. In germline, CDR1 is SGHAT, CDR2 FQNNGV. J was trimmed by 7 bases and V by 3 bases; bases with no gene match: 6. CDR3 size: 15 residues. This CDR3 reads CASSLSGRAINEQFF. For the CDR3, the DNA is TGTGCCAGCAGCTTGAGCGGGAGGGCCATAAATGAGCAGTTCTTC.

The V gene is TRBV5-1, the J gene TRBJ2-7, with 12 bases identical to TRBD2. The V segment lost 0 bases and the J segment 3 bases; nucleotides outside the gene matches: 4. Germline V gene sequence: CDR1 SGHRS, CDR2 YFSETQ. The CDR3 has 16 amino acids. The CDR3 nucleotides read TGCGCCAGCAGCTTGGGACTAGCGGGAGTTTACTACGAGCAGTACTTC. Translated, it gives CASSLGLAGVYYEQYF.